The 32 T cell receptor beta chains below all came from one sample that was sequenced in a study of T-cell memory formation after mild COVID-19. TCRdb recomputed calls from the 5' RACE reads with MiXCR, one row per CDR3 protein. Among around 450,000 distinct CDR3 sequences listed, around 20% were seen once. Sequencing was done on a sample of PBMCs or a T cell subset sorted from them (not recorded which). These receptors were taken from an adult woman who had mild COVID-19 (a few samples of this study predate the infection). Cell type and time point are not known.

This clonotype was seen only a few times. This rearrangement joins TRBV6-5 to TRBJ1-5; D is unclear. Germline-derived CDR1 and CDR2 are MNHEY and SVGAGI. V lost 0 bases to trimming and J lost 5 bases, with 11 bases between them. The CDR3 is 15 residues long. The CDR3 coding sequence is TGTGCCAGCAGTTACTCGAGAGGACCCCATCAGCCCCAGCATTTT. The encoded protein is CASSYSRGPHQPQHF.

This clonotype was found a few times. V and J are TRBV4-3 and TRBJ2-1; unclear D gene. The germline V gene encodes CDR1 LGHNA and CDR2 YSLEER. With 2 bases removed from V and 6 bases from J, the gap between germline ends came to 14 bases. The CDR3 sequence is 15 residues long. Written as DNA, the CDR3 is TGCGCCAGCAGCCAACAAAACCTGGCAAGCAATGAGCAGTTCTTC. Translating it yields CASSQQNLASNEQFF.

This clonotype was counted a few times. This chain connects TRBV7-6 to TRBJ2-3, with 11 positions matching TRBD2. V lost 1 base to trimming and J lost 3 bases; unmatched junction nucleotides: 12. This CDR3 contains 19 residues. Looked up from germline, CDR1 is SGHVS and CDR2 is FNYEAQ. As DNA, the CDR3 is TGTGCCAGCAGCTTAGTCGTACTAGCGGGGGACGAAGATACAGATACGCAGTATTTT. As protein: CASSLVVLAGDEDTDTQYF.

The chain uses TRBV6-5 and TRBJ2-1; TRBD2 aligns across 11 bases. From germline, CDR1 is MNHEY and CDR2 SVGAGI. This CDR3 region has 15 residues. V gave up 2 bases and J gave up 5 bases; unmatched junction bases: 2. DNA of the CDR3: TGTGCCAGCAGTTACACTAGCGGGAGTCACAATGAGCAGTTCTTC. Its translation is CASSYTSGSHNEQFF.

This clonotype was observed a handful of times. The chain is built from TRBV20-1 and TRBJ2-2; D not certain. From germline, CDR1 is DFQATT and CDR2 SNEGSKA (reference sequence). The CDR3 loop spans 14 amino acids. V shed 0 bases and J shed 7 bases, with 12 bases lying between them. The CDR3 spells CSARDLKRSGELFF. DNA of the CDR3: TGCAGTGCTAGAGATTTAAAGCGCAGCGGGGAGCTGTTTTTT.

CDR3 in DNA: TGTGCCAGCAGTTTACGGGAAGAGACCCAGTACTTC. It translates to CASSLREETQYF. The rearrangement uses TRBV12-3 or TRBV12-4 and TRBJ2-5; D is uncertain. The CDR3 consists of 12 residues. Trimming pared 2 bases from V and 3 bases from J, leaving 4 bases between.

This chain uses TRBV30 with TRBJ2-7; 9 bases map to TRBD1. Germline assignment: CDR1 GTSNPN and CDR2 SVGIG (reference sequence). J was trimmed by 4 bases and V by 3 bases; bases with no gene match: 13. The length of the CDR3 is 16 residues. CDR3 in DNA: TGTGCCTGGAGCCCGAGGGCGGGACAGGGTAAATACGAGCAGTACTTC. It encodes CAWSPRAGQGKYEQYF.

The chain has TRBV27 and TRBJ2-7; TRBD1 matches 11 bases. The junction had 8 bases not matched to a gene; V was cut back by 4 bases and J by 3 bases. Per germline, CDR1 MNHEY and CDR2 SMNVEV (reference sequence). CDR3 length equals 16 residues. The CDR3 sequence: CASSSSGTGGLYEQYF. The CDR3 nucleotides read TGTGCCAGCAGTTCTTCCGGGACAGGGGGGCTCTACGAGCAGTACTTC.

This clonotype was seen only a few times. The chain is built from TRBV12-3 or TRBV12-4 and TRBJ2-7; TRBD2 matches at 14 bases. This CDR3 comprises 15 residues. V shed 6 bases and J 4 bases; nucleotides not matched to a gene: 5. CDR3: CASRTGTSGSYEQYF. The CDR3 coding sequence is TGTGCCAGCAGAACGGGGACTAGCGGGAGTTACGAGCAGTACTTC.

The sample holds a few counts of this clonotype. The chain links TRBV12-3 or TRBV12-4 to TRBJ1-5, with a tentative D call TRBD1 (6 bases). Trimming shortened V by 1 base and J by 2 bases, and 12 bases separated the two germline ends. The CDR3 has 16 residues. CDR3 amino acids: CASSLGGGFGNQPQHF. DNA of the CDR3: TGTGCCAGCAGTTTAGGTGGGGGCTTTGGCAATCAGCCCCAGCATTTT.

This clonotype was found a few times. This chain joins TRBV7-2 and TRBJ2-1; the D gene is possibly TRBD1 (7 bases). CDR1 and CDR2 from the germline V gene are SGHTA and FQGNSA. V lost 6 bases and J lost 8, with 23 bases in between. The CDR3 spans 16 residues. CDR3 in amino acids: CASRSGGTALNHEQFF. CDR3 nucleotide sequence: TGTGCCAGCAGATCAGGGGGGACTGCCCTCAACCATGAGCAGTTCTTC.

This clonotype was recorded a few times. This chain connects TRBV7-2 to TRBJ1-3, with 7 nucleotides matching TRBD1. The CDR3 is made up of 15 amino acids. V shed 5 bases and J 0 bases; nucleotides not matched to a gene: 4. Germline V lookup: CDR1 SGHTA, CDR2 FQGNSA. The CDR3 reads CASSRQGFSGNTIYF. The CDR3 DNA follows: TGTGCCAGCAGCCGACAGGGCTTCTCTGGAAACACCATATATTTT.

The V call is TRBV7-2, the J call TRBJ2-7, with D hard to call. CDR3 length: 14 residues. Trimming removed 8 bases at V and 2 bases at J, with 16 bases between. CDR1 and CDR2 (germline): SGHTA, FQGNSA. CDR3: CASPVLVGTYEQYF. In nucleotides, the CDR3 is TGTGCCAGCCCGGTACTGGTCGGAACCTACGAGCAGTACTTC. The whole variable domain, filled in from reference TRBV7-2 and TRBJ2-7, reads GAGVSQSPSNKVTEKGKDVELRCDPISGHTALYWYRQSLGQGLEFLIYFQGNSAPDKSGLPSDRFSAERTGGSVSTLTIQRTQQEDSAVYLCASPVLVGTYEQYFGPGTRLTVT.

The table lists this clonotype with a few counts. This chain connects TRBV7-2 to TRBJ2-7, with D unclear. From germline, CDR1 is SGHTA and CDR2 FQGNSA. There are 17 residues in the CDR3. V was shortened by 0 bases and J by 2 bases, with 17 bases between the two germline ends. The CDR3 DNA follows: TGTGCCAGCAGCTTAGCGCTGGGTTGGCAGGCAACCTACGAGCAGTACTTC. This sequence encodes CASSLALGWQATYEQYF.

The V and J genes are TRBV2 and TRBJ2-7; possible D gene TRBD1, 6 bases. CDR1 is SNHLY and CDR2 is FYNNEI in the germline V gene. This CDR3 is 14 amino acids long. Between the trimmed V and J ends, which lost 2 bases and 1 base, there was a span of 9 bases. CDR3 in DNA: TGTGCCAGCAGTGAATGGGACACATCCTACGAGCAGTACTTC. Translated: CASSEWDTSYEQYF.

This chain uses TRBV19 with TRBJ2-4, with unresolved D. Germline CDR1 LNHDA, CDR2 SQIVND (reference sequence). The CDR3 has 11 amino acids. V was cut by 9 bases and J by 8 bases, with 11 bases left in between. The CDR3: CASTDGYIQYF. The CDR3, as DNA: TGTGCCAGCACCGACGGATACATTCAGTACTTC.

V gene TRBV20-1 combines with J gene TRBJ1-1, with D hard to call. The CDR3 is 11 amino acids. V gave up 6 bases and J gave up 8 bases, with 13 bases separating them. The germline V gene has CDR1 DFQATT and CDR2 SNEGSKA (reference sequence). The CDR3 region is CSAVRSHEAFF. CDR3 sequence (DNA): TGCAGTGCCGTAAGGTCCCACGAAGCTTTCTTT.

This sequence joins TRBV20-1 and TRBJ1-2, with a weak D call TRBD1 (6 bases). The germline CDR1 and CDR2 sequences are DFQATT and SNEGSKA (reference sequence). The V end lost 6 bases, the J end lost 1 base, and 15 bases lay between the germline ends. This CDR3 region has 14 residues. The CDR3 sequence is CSARGGSVNYGYTF. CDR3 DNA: TGCAGTGCAAGGGGGGGGTCGGTTAACTATGGCTACACCTTC.

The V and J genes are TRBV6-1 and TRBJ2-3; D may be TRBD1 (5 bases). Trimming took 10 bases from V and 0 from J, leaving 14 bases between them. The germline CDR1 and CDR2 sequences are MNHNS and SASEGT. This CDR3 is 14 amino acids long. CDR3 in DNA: TGTGCCATCGACCTACAGGAAAGCACAGATACGCAGTATTTT. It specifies CAIDLQESTDTQYF.

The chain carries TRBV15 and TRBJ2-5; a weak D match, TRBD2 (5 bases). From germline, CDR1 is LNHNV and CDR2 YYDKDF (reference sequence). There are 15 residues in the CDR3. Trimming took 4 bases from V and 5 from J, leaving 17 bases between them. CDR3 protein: CATSNGPNPGETQYF. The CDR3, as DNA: TGTGCCACCAGCAATGGACCCAATCCGGGGGAGACCCAGTACTTC.

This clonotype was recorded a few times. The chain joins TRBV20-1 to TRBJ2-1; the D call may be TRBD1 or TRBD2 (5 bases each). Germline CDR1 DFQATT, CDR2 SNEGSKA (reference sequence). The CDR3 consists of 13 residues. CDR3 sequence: CGGERDSYNEQFF. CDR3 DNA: TGCGGGGGAGAGAGAGACTCCTACAATGAGCAGTTCTTC.

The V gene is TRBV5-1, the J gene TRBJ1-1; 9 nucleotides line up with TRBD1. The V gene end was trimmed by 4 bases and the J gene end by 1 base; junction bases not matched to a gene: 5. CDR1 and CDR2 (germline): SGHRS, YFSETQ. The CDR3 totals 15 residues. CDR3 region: CASSGSTGGNTEAFF. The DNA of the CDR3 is TGCGCCAGCAGCGGGTCGACAGGGGGGAACACTGAAGCTTTCTTT.

This CDR3 is CASSQVSNEKLFF. CDR3 bases: TGCGCCAGCAGCCAAGTCAGTAATGAAAAACTGTTTTTT. V usage is TRBV4-1 and J usage is TRBJ1-4; D gene ambiguous. The V end was cut by 1 base, the J end by 4 bases, with 4 bases between. Germline lookup yields CDR1 MGHRA and CDR2 YSYEKL. This CDR3 has 13 residues.

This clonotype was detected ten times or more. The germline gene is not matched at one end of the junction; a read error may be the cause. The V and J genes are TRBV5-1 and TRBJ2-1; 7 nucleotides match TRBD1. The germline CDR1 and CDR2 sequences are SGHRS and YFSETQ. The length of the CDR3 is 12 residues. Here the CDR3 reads CASSLAGGKVVF. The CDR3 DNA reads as TGCGCCAGCAGCTTGGCAGGGGGTAAGGTGGTCTTC.

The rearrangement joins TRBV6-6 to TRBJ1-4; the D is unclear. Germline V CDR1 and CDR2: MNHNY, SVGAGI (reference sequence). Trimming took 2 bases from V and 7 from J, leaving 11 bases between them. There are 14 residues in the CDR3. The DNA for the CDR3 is TGTGCCAGCAGTTACGACGGGTTCGCTGAAAAACTGTTTTTT. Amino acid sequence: CASSYDGFAEKLFF.

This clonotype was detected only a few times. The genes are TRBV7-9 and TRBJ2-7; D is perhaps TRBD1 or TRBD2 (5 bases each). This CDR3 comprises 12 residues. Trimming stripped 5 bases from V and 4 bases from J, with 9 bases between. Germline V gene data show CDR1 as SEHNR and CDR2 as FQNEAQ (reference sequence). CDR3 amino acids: CASSIGTYEQYF. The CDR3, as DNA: TGTGCCAGCAGCATCGGGACGTACGAGCAGTACTTC.

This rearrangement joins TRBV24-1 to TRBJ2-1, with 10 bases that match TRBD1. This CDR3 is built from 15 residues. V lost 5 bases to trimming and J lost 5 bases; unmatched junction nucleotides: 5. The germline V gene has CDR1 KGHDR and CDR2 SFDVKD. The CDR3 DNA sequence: TGTGCCACCAGTGGCGGGACAGGGGTAGACAATGAGCAGTTCTTC. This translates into CATSGGTGVDNEQFF.

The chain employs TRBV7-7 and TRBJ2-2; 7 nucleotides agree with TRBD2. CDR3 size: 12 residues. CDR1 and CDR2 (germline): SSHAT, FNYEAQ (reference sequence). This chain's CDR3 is CASGFDTGELFF. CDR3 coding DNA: TGTGCTAGCGGGTTTGACACCGGGGAGCTGTTTTTT.

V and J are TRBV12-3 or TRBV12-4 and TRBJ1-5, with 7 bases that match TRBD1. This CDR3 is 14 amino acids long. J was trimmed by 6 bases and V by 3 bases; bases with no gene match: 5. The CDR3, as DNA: TGTGCCAGCAGTTTCAGGGACAGCGGTCAGCCCCAGCATTTT. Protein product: CASSFRDSGQPQHF.

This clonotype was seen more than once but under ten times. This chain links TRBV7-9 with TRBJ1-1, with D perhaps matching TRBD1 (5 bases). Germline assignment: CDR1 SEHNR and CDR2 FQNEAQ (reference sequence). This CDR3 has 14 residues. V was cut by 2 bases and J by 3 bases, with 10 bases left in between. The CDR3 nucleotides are TGTGCCAGCAGCTTACTGGGAGGGGACACTGAAGCTTTCTTT. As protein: CASSLLGGDTEAFF.

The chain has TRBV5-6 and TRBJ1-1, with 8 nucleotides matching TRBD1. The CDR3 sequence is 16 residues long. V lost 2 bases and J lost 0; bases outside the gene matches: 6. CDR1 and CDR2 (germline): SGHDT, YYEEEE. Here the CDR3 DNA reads TGTGCCAGCAGCTTCGACAGGGGCGGAATGAACACTGAAGCTTTCTTT. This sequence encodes CASSFDRGGMNTEAFF.

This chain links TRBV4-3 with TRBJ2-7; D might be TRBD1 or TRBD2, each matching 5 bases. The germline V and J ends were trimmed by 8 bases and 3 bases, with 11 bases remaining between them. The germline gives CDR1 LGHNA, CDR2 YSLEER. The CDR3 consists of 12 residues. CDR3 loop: CASEDGGYEQYF. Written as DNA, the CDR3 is TGCGCCAGCGAGGATGGGGGCTACGAGCAGTACTTC.